This section outlines one TCR beta chain sequence together with its context. Its specificity is not known. This entry is derived from a study of T cells after yellow fever vaccination. Findings of the study overall: Clonotypes appearing in both CD4 and CD8 compartments existed, and their share was small. Reappearing after the booster were most of the clones from primary vaccination (96% CD4, about 88% CD8). Peak timing came faster in the weaker secondary response, day 5 versus 15.

The TCR cDNA carried a universal primer site and UMIs from 5'RACE template switching. One entry per CDR3 protein results from TCRdb running MiXCR on the 5' RACE reads. The data show 400,000 to 650,000 distinct CDR3 sequences, 21% seen once. The CDR3 runs 13 residues. Germline V gene sequence: CDR1 SGHTA, CDR2 FQGNSA. The V end was cut by 2 bases, the J end by 7 bases, with 11 bases between. The chain has TRBV7-2 and TRBJ2-5; D not resolved. The source of this sequence is a man younger than 30 who received the YFV17D yellow fever vaccine. Sample: PBMCs, taken roughly 20 days after the first yellow fever vaccination. CDR3 sequence: CASSLSTMGTQYF. Here the CDR3 DNA reads TGTGCCAGCAGCTTATCGACAATGGGGACCCAGTACTTC.